The text below deals with one TCR beta chain. The antigen remains unidentified. This entry belongs to a study of OX40 agonist ivuxolimab in advanced cancers. Study background: Anti-PD-1, anti-PD-L1 or anti-CTLA-4 therapy given earlier was allowed, and roughly 38% had some.

Study-level results: Clonal expansion was seen in CD4+ and CD8+ blood T cells by week 6 at 0.1 to 3.0 mg/kg.

Here immunoSEQ multiplex PCR was the method, and the copy in TCRdb shows in-frame clones only, minus some. The table records about 70,000 clones, roughly 80% of them present only once. The sample was CD4+ or CD8+ T cells sorted from blood, taken in a trial of the OX40 agonist ivuxolimab. The clonotype was recovered from an adult with an advanced solid tumor such as melanoma, head and neck, liver or kidney cancer.

In nucleotides, the CDR3 is TGTGCCAGCCCTGGACAGGAAGTGCTTGAAAAACTGTTTTTT. Protein sequence: CASPGQEVLEKLFF. The chain links TRBV19 to TRBJ1-4; 7 bases fit TRBD1. The trim removed 9 bases at V and 7 bases at J, leaving 11 bases unmatched. CDR3 size: 14 residues. The V gene's germline CDR1 is LNHDA and CDR2 SQIVND (reference sequence).